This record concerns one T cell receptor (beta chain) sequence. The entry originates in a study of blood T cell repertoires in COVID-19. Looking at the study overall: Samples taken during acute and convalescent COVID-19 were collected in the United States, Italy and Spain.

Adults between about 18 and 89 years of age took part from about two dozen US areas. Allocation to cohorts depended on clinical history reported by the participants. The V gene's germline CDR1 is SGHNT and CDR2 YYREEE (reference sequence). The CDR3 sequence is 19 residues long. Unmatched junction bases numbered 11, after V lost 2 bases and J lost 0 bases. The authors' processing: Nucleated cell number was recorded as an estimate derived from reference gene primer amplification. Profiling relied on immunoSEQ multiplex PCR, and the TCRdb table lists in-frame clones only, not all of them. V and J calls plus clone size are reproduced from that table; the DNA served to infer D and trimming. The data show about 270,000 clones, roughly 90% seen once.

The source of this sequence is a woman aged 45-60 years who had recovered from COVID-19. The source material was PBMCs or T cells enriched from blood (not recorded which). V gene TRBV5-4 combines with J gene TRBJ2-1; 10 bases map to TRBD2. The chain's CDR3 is CASSFGGVAGGTSYNEQFF. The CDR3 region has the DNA TGTGCCAGCAGCTTCGGTGGGGTAGCGGGAGGCACCTCCTACAATGAGCAGTTCTTC.